The rows below give T cell receptor beta chains drawn from one sample of a study of blood T cell repertoires in COVID-19. Clones were sequenced by immunoSEQ multiplex PCR, and TCRdb holds only the in-frame ones, with some missing. The table has 130,000 to 150,000 clones, around 87% seen once; the top ten hold roughly 37%. Specimen: peripheral blood. The receptors shown here come from a man aged 45-60 years who had recovered from COVID-19. The CDR3 runs from the conserved cysteine through the conserved F or W. The D gene is left open where the match is weak. A row's size may be missing; if present it is once, few, many or a size class.

D,size,J,V,CDR3,DNA
.,.,TRBJ2-1,TRBV5-6,CASSLAPREHEQFF,TGTGCCAGCAGCTTGGCTCCCAGGGAACATGAGCAGTTCTTC
TRBD1,once,TRBJ1-6,TRBV5-1,CARRLGGAWVGTDRSPLHF,TGCGCCCGCCGCCTGGGGGGGGCCTGGGTCGGGACAGATCGTTCACCCCTCCACTTT
TRBD1,.,TRBJ1-5,TRBV7-6,CASSPGGLNQPQHF,TGTGCCAGCAGCCCAGGGGGTCTAAATCAGCCCCAGCATTTT
TRBD2,.,TRBJ2-2,TRBV9,CASRGGGTGELFF,TGTGCCAGCAGGGGCGGGGGGACCGGGGAGCTGTTTTTT
.,.,TRBJ2-1,TRBV19,CASSLGSYSYNEQFF,TGTGCCAGTAGTCTCGGGTCATACTCCTACAATGAGCAGTTCTTC
.,.,TRBJ2-7,TRBV27,CASSPDQGTLSYEQYF,TGTGCCAGCAGTCCAGATCAGGGTACTCTCTCCTACGAGCAGTACTTC
.,.,TRBJ1-2,TRBV2,CASSVGQNYGYTF,TGTGCCAGCAGTGTAGGACAGAACTATGGCTACACCTTC
.,.,TRBJ2-5,TRBV18,CASSPPGETQYF,TGTGCCAGCTCACCACCGGGCGAGACCCAGTACTTC
TRBD1,once,TRBJ1-1,TRBV6-4,CASSDRQGTEAFF,TGTGCCAGCAGTGACCGACAGGGTACTGAAGCTTTCTTT
TRBD1,once,TRBJ2-5,TRBV9,CASSAPDRGGETQYF,TGTGCCAGCAGCGCCCCGGACAGGGGGGGGGAGACCCAGTACTTC
TRBD1,.,TRBJ1-5,TRBV6-2/TRBV6-3,CASSYSRDREDYQPQHF,TGTGCCAGCAGTTACTCCCGGGACAGGGAGGACTATCAGCCCCAGCATTTT
TRBD1,once,TRBJ1-1,TRBV7-2,CASSPRQGTYTEAFF,TGTGCCAGCAGCCCCCGACAGGGCACGTACACTGAAGCTTTCTTT
.,.,TRBJ2-3,TRBV5-1,CASSTGLPTDTQYF,TGCGCCAGCAGCACGGGACTCCCCACAGATACGCAGTATTTT
.,.,TRBJ2-1,TRBV12-1,CASSLGTGDYNEQFF,TGTGCCAGCAGCCTCGGGACAGGGGACTACAATGAGCAGTTCTTC
TRBD1,.,TRBJ1-2,TRBV11-2,CASSSRQGRTSLGYTF,TGTGCCAGCAGTTCCCGACAGGGTAGGACCTCTCTTGGCTACACCTTC
.,.,TRBJ1-3,TRBV7-8,CASSMSGVRGNTIYF,TGTGCCAGCAGTATGTCAGGGGTGAGAGGAAACACCATATATTTT
.,.,TRBJ2-1,TRBV27,CASSLFAGSSYNEQFF,TGTGCCAGCAGTTTATTTGCGGGCAGCTCCTACAATGAGCAGTTCTTC
.,.,TRBJ2-5,TRBV25-1,CASTPSYGKTSSETQYF,TGTGCCAGCACCCCCTCCTACGGAAAGACTAGTTCAGAGACCCAGTACTTC
.,.,TRBJ2-6,TRBV2,CASSGQGLTGANVLTF,TGTGCCAGCAGTGGTCAGGGTCTCACTGGGGCCAACGTCCTGACTTTC
TRBD1,.,TRBJ1-1,TRBV5-6,CASSLSGGDRDMAFF,TGTGCCAGCAGCTTGAGTGGCGGGGACAGGGATATGGCTTTCTTT
TRBD1,.,TRBJ2-1,TRBV18,CASSGTGGNEQFF,TGTGCCAGCTCAGGGACAGGGGGCAATGAGCAGTTCTTC
TRBD2,.,TRBJ2-7,TRBV7-2,CASSSSRLAGTYEQYF,TGTGCCAGCAGCTCCTCCAGACTAGCGGGGACTTACGAGCAGTACTTC
TRBD1,.,TRBJ2-2,TRBV5-1,CASSLVFRGRQGTGELFF,TGCGCCAGCAGCTTGGTGTTCAGGGGAAGACAGGGAACCGGGGAGCTGTTTTTT
TRBD1,.,TRBJ1-2,TRBV10-3,CAISAAPQGQYGYTF,TGTGCCATCAGTGCGGCCCCTCAGGGACAGTATGGCTACACCTTC
.,.,TRBJ1-1,TRBV7-7,CASSLGSGVGGNTEAFF,TGTGCTAGCAGCTTAGGATCAGGGGTTGGGGGGAACACTGAAGCTTTCTTT
.,.,TRBJ1-1,TRBV6-5,CASSYNGRSNTEAFF,TGTGCCAGCAGTTATAACGGTAGATCGAACACTGAAGCTTTCTTT
.,.,TRBJ2-3,TRBV6-5,CASSYVGGASTDTQYF,TGTGCCAGCAGTTACGTGGGGGGGGCTAGCACAGATACGCAGTATTTT
TRBD2,.,TRBJ2-1,TRBV7-2,CASSLGLAGGMSSYNEQFF,TGTGCCAGCAGCCTGGGACTAGCGGGGGGCATGAGCTCCTACAATGAGCAGTTCTTC
TRBD2,.,TRBJ2-3,TRBV11-3,CASSLGTSGGSTDTQYF,TGTGCCAGCAGCTTAGGCACTAGCGGGGGATCGACAGATACGCAGTATTTT
TRBD2,.,TRBJ2-3,TRBV6-2/TRBV6-3,CASSPGGARNTDTQYF,TGTGCCAGCAGTCCGGGGGGGGCGCGCAACACAGATACGCAGTATTTT
TRBD1,.,TRBJ2-2,TRBV11-3,CASSRTGTGTTGELFF,TGTGCCAGCAGCAGAACCGGGACAGGGACCACCGGGGAGCTGTTTTTT
.,.,TRBJ2-5,TRBV19,CASSAGGSWETQYF,TGTGCCAGTAGTGCAGGGGGGTCCTGGGAGACCCAGTACTTC
.,.,TRBJ1-6,TRBV19,CASSRRNYNSPLHF,TGTGCCAGTAGTAGGAGGAATTATAATTCACCCCTCCACTTT
TRBD1,once,TRBJ2-1,TRBV6-2/TRBV6-3,CASSYSGTGGSLLSMYNEQFF,TGTGCCAGCAGTTACTCCGGGACAGGGGGCTCCCTCCTCTCAATGTACAATGAGCAGTTCTTC
.,once,TRBJ1-4,TRBV5-8,CASSSPLGPATNEKLFF,TGTGCCAGCAGCTCCCCTTTGGGGCCCGCAACTAATGAAAAACTGTTTTTT
TRBD1,.,TRBJ1-4,TRBV7-9,CATGQGGEKLFF,TGTGCCACCGGACAGGGGGGTGAAAAACTGTTTTTT
.,.,TRBJ1-6,TRBV11-3,CASNNAGAGSPLHF,TGTGCCAGCAACAACGCAGGGGCAGGTTCACCCCTCCACTTT
TRBD2,.,TRBJ2-3,TRBV7-2,CASSSEGRGGADTQYF,TGTGCCAGCAGCTCAGAAGGACGGGGAGGGGCAGATACGCAGTATTTT
TRBD2,.,TRBJ2-1,TRBV6-4,CASKRDYSYNEQFF,TGTGCCAGCAAACGGGACTACTCCTACAATGAGCAGTTCTTC
.,.,TRBJ1-5,TRBV19,CASRTGLRNSNQPQHF,TGTGCCAGTAGGACAGGCCTACGAAATAGCAATCAGCCCCAGCATTTT
.,.,TRBJ2-1,TRBV27,CASSLGGPYNEQFF,TGTGCCAGCAGTTTGGGGGGGCCCTACAATGAGCAGTTCTTC